This T cell receptor (beta chain) was documented in a study of blood T cell repertoires in COVID-19. Study context: The samples span acute and convalescent COVID-19 from the United States, Italy and Spain. In each case, the material was cDNA or gDNA derived from T cells, B-cell-depleted T cells, or PBMCs.

Original methodology: By means of reference gene primer amplification, nucleated cell counts were estimated. Profiled with immunoSEQ multiplex PCR; TCRdb holds only in-frame clones, not every one. V and J calls plus clone size are reproduced from that table; the DNA served to infer D and trimming. The sample has about 210,000 clones, about 88% seen once; the top ten hold 4.8%. The CDR3 has 15 amino acids. Germline V gives CDR1 KGHSH, CDR2 LQKENI. The V gene end was trimmed by 2 bases and the J gene end by 6 bases; junction bases not matched to a gene: 7. The chain links TRBV18 to TRBJ1-5; 7 bases map to TRBD1. The sample consisted of peripheral blood. The TCR originated in a woman aged 35 to 49 with acute or convalescent COVID-19. The CDR3 here is CASSPETGAGQPQHF. For the CDR3, the DNA is TGTGCCAGCTCACCAGAAACAGGGGCGGGTCAGCCCCAGCATTTT.